The rows below give T cell receptor beta chains drawn from one sample of a study of CD8+ T cells in alopecia areata. The data were produced by immunoSEQ multiplex PCR, yet TCRdb's version contains in-frame clones alone and is incomplete. The sample includes 120,000 or so clones, 47% of them seen just once. Sequencing input: NKG2D-low CD8+ T cells sorted from blood. These receptors originate from a human donor with alopecia areata. Both conserved end residues are part of each CDR3. D genes are given only for firm matches. Size values are once, few and many counts, or a class for expanded clones, and some rows have none.

CDR3nt	CDR3aa	abundance	d_gene	j_gene	v_gene
TGTGCCAGCAGCTTGGGAGATCAGCCCCAGCATTTT	CASSLGDQPQHF	NA	NA	TRBJ1-5	TRBV5-6
TGTGCCTGGAGTTCTAACTTAATCTACAATGAGCAGTTCTTC	CAWSSNLIYNEQFF	few	NA	TRBJ2-1	TRBV30
TGTGCCAGCAGTCCCGGGGGCGGATCGGGCGAGCAGTACTTC	CASSPGGGSGEQYF	NA	NA	TRBJ2-7	TRBV27
TGTGCCAGCAGCCCGTCAGTGGAGACCCAGTACTTC	CASSPSVETQYF	NA	NA	TRBJ2-5	TRBV5-4
TGCAGCGTTTTGTACAGGGTCAATGAGCAGTTCTTC	CSVLYRVNEQFF	NA	NA	TRBJ2-1	TRBV29-1
TGCAGCGTTGGCGGGGCGAACTCCTACGAGCAGTACTTC	CSVGGANSYEQYF	NA	NA	TRBJ2-7	TRBV29-1
TGTGCCTGGAGTCTTCTACAGGGGGCAGGGGAGACCCAGTACTTC	CAWSLLQGAGETQYF	NA	TRBD1	TRBJ2-5	TRBV30
TGCGCCAGCAGTCGAAACTCCTACGAGCAGTACTTC	CASSRNSYEQYF	NA	NA	TRBJ2-7	TRBV23-1
TGTGCCATCAGCGGGGGACTAGCGGACACAGATACGCAGTATTTT	CAISGGLADTDTQYF	few	TRBD2	TRBJ2-3	TRBV10-3
TGTGCCAGCAGCCAAGAAGATAGCAACCCCGCCGCTGAGCAGTTCTTC	CASSQEDSNPAAEQFF	NA	NA	TRBJ2-1	TRBV4-2
TGTGCCTGGAGCGTACAGGGGAACACTGAAGCTTTCTTT	CAWSVQGNTEAFF	NA	NA	TRBJ1-1	TRBV30
TGCGCCAGCAGAGAAAAACAGGGACCCCAAGAGACCCAGTACTTC	CASREKQGPQETQYF	NA	NA	TRBJ2-5	TRBV23-1
TGTGCCAGCAGTTTATCGACGATGAACACTGAAGCTTTCTTT	CASSLSTMNTEAFF	once	NA	TRBJ1-1	TRBV27
TGTGCCAGTACTACGGGACTAGCGCACCAAGAGACCCAGTACTTC	CASTTGLAHQETQYF	few	TRBD2	TRBJ2-5	TRBV19
TGCAGCGTCGGGACAGGGGGCAACTATGGCTACACCTTC	CSVGTGGNYGYTF	few	TRBD1	TRBJ1-2	TRBV29-1
TGTGCCAGCAGTGAAGTTCCCGGGACAGAGCAGTTCTTC	CASSEVPGTEQFF	NA	NA	TRBJ2-1	TRBV2
TGTGCCTGGATGTCAGACAAGGGCATTCAGTACTTC	CAWMSDKGIQYF	few	NA	TRBJ2-4	TRBV30
TGTGCCAGCAGAGAGCGGAGCCCCTACAATGAGCAGTTCTTC	CASRERSPYNEQFF	few	NA	TRBJ2-1	TRBV25-1
TGTGCTTTGGATAAGGGGATGAACTATGGCTACACCTTC	CALDKGMNYGYTF	NA	NA	TRBJ1-2	TRBV30
TGTGTCAGCAGCGCACCCTCCCCGGGGAACATTCAGTACTTC	CVSSAPSPGNIQYF	once	NA	TRBJ2-4	TRBV9
TGTGCCAGCAGTACAAGCTCCTACAATGAGCAGTTCTTC	CASSTSSYNEQFF	NA	NA	TRBJ2-1	TRBV9
TGTGCCAGCAGTGACTGGGGGACTGAGGTTTCCGAGCAGTACTTC	CASSDWGTEVSEQYF	once	NA	TRBJ2-7	TRBV25-1
TGTGCCACCTCACCGCGGGTGGGCGAGCAGTACTTC	CATSPRVGEQYF	NA	NA	TRBJ2-7	TRBV28
TGTGCCAGCAATGATGGATTGAACACTGAAGCTTTCTTT	CASNDGLNTEAFF	NA	NA	TRBJ1-1	TRBV5-4
TGCAGCGTTGAGGGGGGGACAGGGGGCTACGAGCAGTACTTC	CSVEGGTGGYEQYF	NA	TRBD1	TRBJ2-7	TRBV29-1
TGTGCCAGCAGTGAGGAGGGAGTCGGCACAGATACGCAGTATTTT	CASSEEGVGTDTQYF	NA	NA	TRBJ2-3	TRBV2
TGTGCCAGCAGCTGGGCCCGAACCTACGAGCAGTACTTC	CASSWARTYEQYF	few	NA	TRBJ2-7	TRBV13
TGTGCCAGCAGTCCGTTTGGCGCGGGGGTCACAGATACGCAGTATTTT	CASSPFGAGVTDTQYF	NA	TRBD2	TRBJ2-3	TRBV28
TGCAGCGTTGAAAGCTCCCGCGGCGCACTCTACGAGCAGTACTTC	CSVESSRGALYEQYF	NA	NA	TRBJ2-7	TRBV29-1
TGTGCCAGCAGTTTACGGGGGAATCAGCCCCAGCATTTT	CASSLRGNQPQHF	NA	NA	TRBJ1-5	TRBV27
TGCAGCGTTGAGGGGGACAGGGGGACGATTTACGAAGAGCAGTACTTC	CSVEGDRGTIYEEQYF	few	TRBD1	TRBJ2-7	TRBV29-1
TGCAGCGTGGAGGGTGTGGGGGACGGGGGCCCGACCCCCTACGAGCAGTACTTC	CSVEGVGDGGPTPYEQYF	NA	NA	TRBJ2-7	TRBV29-1
TGTGCCAGCAGTGAAAAGCCGGAGGTCGGGGAGCTGTTTTTT	CASSEKPEVGELFF	few	NA	TRBJ2-2	TRBV6-1
TGTGCCAGCAGCTCGGGCCGGGCCTCCCAAGAGACCCAGTACTTC	CASSSGRASQETQYF	NA	NA	TRBJ2-5	TRBV11-2
TGTGCCAGCAGCGATCGGATTGGCGGTGGCTACACCTTC	CASSDRIGGGYTF	few	NA	TRBJ1-2	TRBV7-9
TGTGCCAGCAGCCCCTATTGGGGCCCTCCCGATGAGACCCAGTACTTC	CASSPYWGPPDETQYF	NA	NA	TRBJ2-5	TRBV5-6
TGTGCCAGCAGCCCTCCTAGGGAGGGAACCTACGAGCAGTACTTC	CASSPPREGTYEQYF	once	TRBD2	TRBJ2-7	TRBV11-2
TGCAGCGTTGTTGGGACTAACTACGAGCAGTACTTC	CSVVGTNYEQYF	NA	TRBD2	TRBJ2-7	TRBV29-1
TGTGCCAGCAGCTTGATAGCGGGAGGGCAAGACGAGCAGTACTTC	CASSLIAGGQDEQYF	NA	TRBD2	TRBJ2-7	TRBV5-4
TGTGCCAGCAGTTTCGATGTGGGGGATACGCAGTATTTT	CASSFDVGDTQYF	NA	NA	TRBJ2-3	TRBV6-5
TGTGCCAGCAGCTTAACGTCTAGTAGCGGGGGAGATACGCAGTATTTT	CASSLTSSSGGDTQYF	NA	TRBD2	TRBJ2-3	TRBV7-3
TGCAGCGTTGCAACAGACTCCTACGAGCAGTACTTC	CSVATDSYEQYF	NA	NA	TRBJ2-7	TRBV29-1
TGTGCCAGCAGCTTCAATGAGCAGTTCTTC	CASSFNEQFF	few	NA	TRBJ2-1	TRBV11-2
TGCGCCAGCAGCCAAGCGTCGTCGGTCGGTGAAGCTTTCTTT	CASSQASSVGEAFF	NA	NA	TRBJ1-1	TRBV4-3